The 14 T cell receptor beta chains below all came from one sample that was sequenced in a study of early T cells in non-severe SARS-CoV-2 infection. Using its own MiXCR run on the 5' RACE reads, TCRdb lists one record per CDR3 protein. The sample carries about 30,000 distinct CDR3 sequences, 5% recorded once. Sample: whole blood. The source is an adult who was a healthcare worker with PCR-confirmed SARS-CoV-2 infection or an uninfected control (not recorded which).

In its sample, this clonotype was seen many times. J is TRBJ1-2 and V is TRBV18, with D unresolved. This CDR3 has 11 amino acids. V was trimmed by 10 bases and J by 5 bases, leaving 11 bases between them. CDR1 is KGHSH, CDR2 LQKENI, per germline. CDR3 sequence (DNA): TGTGCCACCCGATGGGGATATGGCTACACCTTC. Amino acid sequence: CATRWGYGYTF.

This clonotype was picked up many times. This chain connects TRBV6-5 to TRBJ1-1; D is unclear. With 0 bases removed from V and 5 bases from J, the gap between germline ends came to 10 bases. Germline V gene sequence: CDR1 MNHEY, CDR2 SVGAGI. This CDR3 is built from 14 residues. CDR3 protein: CASSYSVSETEAFF. The CDR3 nucleotides are TGTGCCAGCAGTTACTCGGTATCGGAAACTGAAGCTTTCTTT.

This clonotype was seen many times. The chain employs TRBV30 and TRBJ2-2, with D hard to call. CDR1 and CDR2 from the germline V gene are GTSNPN and SVGIG (reference sequence). Trimming removed 3 bases at V and 9 bases at J, with 11 bases between. This CDR3 is 12 amino acids long. CDR3 loop: CAWRTQVRELFF. CDR3 in DNA: TGTGCCTGGAGGACTCAAGTCCGGGAGCTGTTTTTT.

The rearrangement uses TRBV5-5 and TRBJ2-5, with 7 bases that match TRBD1. The CDR3 extends over 16 amino acids. From germline, CDR1 is SGHKS and CDR2 YYEKEE (reference sequence). With 4 bases clipped from V and 4 bases from J, the junction kept 13 bases outside the gene matches. CDR3 in amino acids: CASSPGQLPLRETQYF. The CDR3 region has the DNA TGTGCCAGCAGCCCGGGACAGTTGCCCCTAAGAGAGACCCAGTACTTC.

In its sample, this clonotype was seen many times. This chain connects TRBV5-1 to TRBJ2-6, with 9 bases identical to TRBD1. The CDR3 runs to 21 residues. The V gene end was trimmed by 0 bases and the J gene end by 4 bases; junction bases not matched to a gene: 17. From germline, CDR1 is SGHRS and CDR2 YFSETQ. In DNA form, the CDR3 reads TGCGCCAGCAGCTTGGCCCGGGTCATGGGACAGGGCTTGGCCGGGGCCAACGTCCTGACTTTC. It yields the protein CASSLARVMGQGLAGANVLTF.

This clonotype was counted a few times. The chain links TRBV13 to TRBJ2-7; 7 bases are a match to TRBD2. The CDR3 loop spans 15 amino acids. Germline loops: CDR1 PRHDT, CDR2 FYEKMQ (reference sequence). V was clipped by 0 bases and J by 2 bases; unmatched bases: 4. The CDR3 coding sequence is TGTGCCAGCAGCTTAGGGGGGGACTACCCCTACGAGCAGTACTTC. Its protein is CASSLGGDYPYEQYF.

The sample holds many counts of this clonotype. This chain connects TRBV4-1 to TRBJ1-2; D may be TRBD1 (5 bases). In germline, CDR1 is MGHRA, CDR2 YSYEKL. The length of the CDR3 is 15 residues. The V and J ends lost 0 bases and 7 bases respectively, with 15 bases between them. The DNA of the CDR3 is TGCGCCAGCAGCCAAGATCAGGGAACCTATGCTGGCTACACCTTC. The encoded protein is CASSQDQGTYAGYTF.

V gene TRBV7-2 combines with J gene TRBJ2-3; 8 bases are shared with TRBD2. Germline V CDR1 and CDR2: SGHTA, FQGNSA. The CDR3 consists of 15 residues. Trimming removed 1 base from V and 5 bases from J; junction bases left unmatched: 5. This CDR3 reads CASSLDVAGGDTQYF. The CDR3 nucleotides read TGTGCCAGCAGCTTAGATGTCGCGGGAGGAGATACGCAGTATTTT.

The sample holds a few counts of this clonotype. CDR3 protein: CASSPWASTGELFF. Written as DNA, the CDR3 is TGTGCCAGCTCACCTTGGGCGAGCACCGGGGAGCTGTTTTTT. This chain uses TRBV18 with TRBJ2-2; D is undetermined. V was shortened by 3 bases and J by 4 bases, with 9 bases between the two germline ends. From germline, CDR1 is KGHSH and CDR2 LQKENI. The CDR3 is 14 amino acids.

This clonotype was seen repeatedly, ten times or more. The chain uses TRBV20-1 and TRBJ1-3, with D maybe TRBD1 (6 bases). Trimming cost V 6 bases and J 0 bases, with 12 bases left between them. CDR3 length: 14 amino acids. Germline V CDR1 and CDR2: DFQATT, SNEGSKA (reference sequence). CDR3 in amino acids: CSARGPFSGNTIYF. The DNA of the CDR3 is TGCAGTGCCAGGGGTCCCTTCTCTGGAAACACCATATATTTT.

This clonotype appeared a few times. The chain couples TRBV20-1 to TRBJ2-1; the D gene is possibly TRBD1 (6 bases). Germline V gene lookup returns CDR1 DFQATT and CDR2 SNEGSKA (reference sequence). Trimming pared 5 bases from V and 2 bases from J, leaving 10 bases between. The CDR3 runs 13 residues. For the CDR3, the DNA is TGCAGTGCTGGAAGGACAGCCTACAATGAGCAGTTCTTC. Translated: CSAGRTAYNEQFF.

In its sample, this clonotype was seen many times. This sequence joins TRBV29-1 and TRBJ2-3, with 13 positions matching TRBD2. V was pared by 6 bases and J by 3 bases, with 6 bases of the junction left unmatched. The germline V gene encodes CDR1 SQVTM and CDR2 ANQGSEA. This CDR3 comprises 15 residues. The CDR3 loop reads CSVAGTSGKTDTQYF. The CDR3 DNA reads as TGCAGCGTGGCCGGGACTAGCGGGAAAACAGATACGCAGTATTTT.

This clonotype was seen more than once but under ten times. V usage is TRBV12-3 or TRBV12-4 and J usage is TRBJ1-1; TRBD1 is a possible D gene (6 bases). V lost 5 bases and J 5 bases, leaving 12 bases between the germline ends. The CDR3 is 13 residues long. The CDR3 bases are TGTGCCAGCAGTAACCCCACAGGGACTGAAGCTTTCTTT. Its protein product is CASSNPTGTEAFF.

This clonotype was observed a few times. This sequence joins TRBV4-1 and TRBJ2-7; D call uncertain. Trimming stripped 0 bases from V and 6 bases from J, with 9 bases between. The CDR3 loop spans 13 amino acids. Germline V CDR1 and CDR2: MGHRA, YSYEKL. The CDR3 region has the DNA TGCGCCAGCAGCCAAGAGGGAAGGACCGAGCAGTACTTC. Its protein product is CASSQEGRTEQYF.